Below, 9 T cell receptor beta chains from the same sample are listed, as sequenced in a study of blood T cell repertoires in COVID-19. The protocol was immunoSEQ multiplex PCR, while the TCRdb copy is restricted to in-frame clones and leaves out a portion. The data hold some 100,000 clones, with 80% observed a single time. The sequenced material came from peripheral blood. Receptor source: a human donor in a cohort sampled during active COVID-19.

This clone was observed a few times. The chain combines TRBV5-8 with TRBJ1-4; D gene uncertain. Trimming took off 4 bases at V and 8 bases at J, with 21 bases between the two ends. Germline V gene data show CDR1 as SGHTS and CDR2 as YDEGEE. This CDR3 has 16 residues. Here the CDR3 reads CASSLGLAKGKEKLFF. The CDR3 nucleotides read TGTGCCAGCAGCCTCGGACTGGCGAAAGGAAAGGAAAAACTGTTTTTT.

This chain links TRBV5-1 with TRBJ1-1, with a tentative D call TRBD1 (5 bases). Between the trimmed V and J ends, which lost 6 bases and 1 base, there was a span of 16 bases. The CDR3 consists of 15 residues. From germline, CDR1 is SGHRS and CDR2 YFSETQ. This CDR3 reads CASNKEGRSNTEAFF. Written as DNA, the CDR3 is TGCGCCAGCAACAAGGAGGGACGGTCGAACACTGAAGCTTTCTTT. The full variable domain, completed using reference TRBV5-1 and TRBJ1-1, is KAGVTQTPRYLIKTRGQQVTLSCSPISGHRSVSWYQQTPGQGLQFLFEYFSETQRNKGNFPGRFSGRQFSNSRSEMNVSTLELGDSALYLCASNKEGRSNTEAFFGQGTRLTVV.

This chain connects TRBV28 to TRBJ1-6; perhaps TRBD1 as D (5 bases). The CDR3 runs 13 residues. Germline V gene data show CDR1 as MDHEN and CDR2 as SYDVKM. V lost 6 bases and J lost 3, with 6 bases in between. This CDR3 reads CASRDNYNSPLHF. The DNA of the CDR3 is TGTGCCAGCAGGGACAACTATAATTCACCCCTCCACTTT. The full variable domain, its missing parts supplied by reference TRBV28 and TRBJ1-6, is DVKVTQSSRYLVKRTGEKVFLECVQDMDHENMFWYRQDPGLGLRLIYFSYDVKMKEKGDIPEGYSVSREKKERFSLILESASTNQTSMYLCASRDNYNSPLHFGNGTRLTVT.

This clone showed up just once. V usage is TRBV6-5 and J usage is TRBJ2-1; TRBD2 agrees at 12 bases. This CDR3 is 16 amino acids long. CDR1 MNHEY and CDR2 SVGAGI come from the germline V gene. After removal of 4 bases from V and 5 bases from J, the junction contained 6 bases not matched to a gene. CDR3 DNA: TGTGCCAGCAGTTCCGTGACTAGCGGGAGAAACAATGAGCAGTTCTTC. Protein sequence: CASSSVTSGRNNEQFF.

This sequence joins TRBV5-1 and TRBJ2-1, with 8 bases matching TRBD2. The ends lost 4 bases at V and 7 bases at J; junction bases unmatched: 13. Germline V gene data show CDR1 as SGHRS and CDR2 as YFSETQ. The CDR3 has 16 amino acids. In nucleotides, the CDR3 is TGCGCCAGCAGCGTGGGGTACGGGGGGGCCGGGAATGAGCAGTTCTTC. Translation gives CASSVGYGGAGNEQFF. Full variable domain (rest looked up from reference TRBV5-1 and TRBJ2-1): KAGVTQTPRYLIKTRGQQVTLSCSPISGHRSVSWYQQTPGQGLQFLFEYFSETQRNKGNFPGRFSGRQFSNSRSEMNVSTLELGDSALYLCASSVGYGGAGNEQFFGPGTRLTVL.

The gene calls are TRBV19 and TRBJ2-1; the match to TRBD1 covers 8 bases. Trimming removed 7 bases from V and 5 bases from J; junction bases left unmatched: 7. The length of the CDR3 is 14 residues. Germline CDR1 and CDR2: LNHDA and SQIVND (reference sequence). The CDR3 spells CASKRDRMNNEQFF. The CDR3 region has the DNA TGTGCCAGTAAACGGGACAGGATGAACAATGAGCAGTTCTTC. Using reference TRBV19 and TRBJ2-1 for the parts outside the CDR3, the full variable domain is DGGITQSPKYLFRKEGQNVTLSCEQNLNHDAMYWYRQDPGQGLRLIYYSQIVNDFQKGDIAEGYSVSREKKESFPLTVTSAQKNPTAFYLCASKRDRMNNEQFFGPGTRLTVL.

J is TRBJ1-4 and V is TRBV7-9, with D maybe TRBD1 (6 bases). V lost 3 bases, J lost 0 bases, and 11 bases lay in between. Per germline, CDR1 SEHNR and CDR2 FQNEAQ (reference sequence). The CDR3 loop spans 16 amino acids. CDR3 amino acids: CASSLQGITTNEKLFF. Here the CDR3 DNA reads TGTGCCAGCAGCTTGCAGGGGATAACAACTAATGAAAAACTGTTTTTT.

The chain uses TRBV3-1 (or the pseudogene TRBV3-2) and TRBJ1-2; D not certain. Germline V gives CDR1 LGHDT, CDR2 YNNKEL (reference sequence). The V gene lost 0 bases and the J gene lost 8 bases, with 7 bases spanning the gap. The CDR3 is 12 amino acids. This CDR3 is CASSQDRGGYTF. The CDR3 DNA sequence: TGTGCCAGCAGCCAAGATCGGGGAGGCTACACCTTC.

The CDR3 DNA reads as TGCGCCAGCAGCCAAGGACCGACGAGAACAGACAACATGAAAGCTTTCTTT. Translated: CASSQGPTRTDNMKAFF. The genes are TRBV4-1 and TRBJ1-1, with no clear D. V was pared by 1 base and J by 9 bases, with 24 bases between. Germline loops: CDR1 MGHRA, CDR2 YSYEKL. This CDR3 region has 17 residues.